This T cell receptor beta chain originates from a study of cytotoxic CD8 clonotypes in ibrutinib-treated CLL. Clones were sequenced by immunoSEQ multiplex PCR, and TCRdb holds only the in-frame ones, with some missing. The repertoire holds 75,000 to 90,000 clones, with approximately 87% as singletons. Germline trimming cut 0 bases from V and 8 bases from J; bases unmatched to any gene: 6. There are 14 residues in the CDR3. CDR1 MNHEY and CDR2 SMNVEV come from the germline V gene (reference sequence). The chain combines TRBV27 with TRBJ1-2; TRBD1 aligns across 7 bases. The sequence was collected from a human donor with chronic lymphocytic leukemia. The sample was PBMCs, taken after 24 months of ibrutinib treatment. The chain's CDR3 is CASSLSGGAGGYTF. CDR3 coding DNA: TGTGCCAGCAGTTTATCAGGGGGCGCTGGGGGCTACACCTTC.